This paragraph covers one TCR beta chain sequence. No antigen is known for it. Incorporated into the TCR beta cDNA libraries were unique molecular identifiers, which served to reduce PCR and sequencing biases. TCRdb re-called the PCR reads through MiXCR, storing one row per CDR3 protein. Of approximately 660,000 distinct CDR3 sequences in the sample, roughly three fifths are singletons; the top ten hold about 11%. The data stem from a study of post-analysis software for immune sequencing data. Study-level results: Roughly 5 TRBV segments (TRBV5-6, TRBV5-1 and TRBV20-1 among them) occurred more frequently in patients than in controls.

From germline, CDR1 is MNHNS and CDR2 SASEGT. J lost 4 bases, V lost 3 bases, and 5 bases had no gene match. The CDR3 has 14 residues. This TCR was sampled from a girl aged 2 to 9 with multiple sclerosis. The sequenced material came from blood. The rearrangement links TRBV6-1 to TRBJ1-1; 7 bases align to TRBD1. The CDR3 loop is CASSDRGSATEAFF. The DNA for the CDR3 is TGTGCCAGCAGTGACAGGGGGTCGGCCACTGAAGCTTTCTTT.